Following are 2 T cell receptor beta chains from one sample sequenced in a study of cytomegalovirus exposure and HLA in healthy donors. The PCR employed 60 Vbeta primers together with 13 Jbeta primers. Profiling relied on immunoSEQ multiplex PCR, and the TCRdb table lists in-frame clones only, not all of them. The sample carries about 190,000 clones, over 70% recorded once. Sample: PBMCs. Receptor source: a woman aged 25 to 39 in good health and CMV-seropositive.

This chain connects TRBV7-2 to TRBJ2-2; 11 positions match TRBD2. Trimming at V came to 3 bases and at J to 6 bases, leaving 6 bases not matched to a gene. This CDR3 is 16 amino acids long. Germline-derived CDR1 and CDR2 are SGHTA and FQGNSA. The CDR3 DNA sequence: TGTGCCAGCAGCTTTTCTAGCGGGAGGTTAGCCGGGGAGCTGTTTTTT. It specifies CASSFSSGRLAGELFF.

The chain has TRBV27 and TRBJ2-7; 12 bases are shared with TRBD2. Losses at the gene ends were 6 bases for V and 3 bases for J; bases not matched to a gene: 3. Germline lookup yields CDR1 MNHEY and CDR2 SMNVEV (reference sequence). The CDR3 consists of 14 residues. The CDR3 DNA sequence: TGTGCCAGCAGAACTAGCGGGAGGATCTACGAGCAGTACTTC. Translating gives CASRTSGRIYEQYF.